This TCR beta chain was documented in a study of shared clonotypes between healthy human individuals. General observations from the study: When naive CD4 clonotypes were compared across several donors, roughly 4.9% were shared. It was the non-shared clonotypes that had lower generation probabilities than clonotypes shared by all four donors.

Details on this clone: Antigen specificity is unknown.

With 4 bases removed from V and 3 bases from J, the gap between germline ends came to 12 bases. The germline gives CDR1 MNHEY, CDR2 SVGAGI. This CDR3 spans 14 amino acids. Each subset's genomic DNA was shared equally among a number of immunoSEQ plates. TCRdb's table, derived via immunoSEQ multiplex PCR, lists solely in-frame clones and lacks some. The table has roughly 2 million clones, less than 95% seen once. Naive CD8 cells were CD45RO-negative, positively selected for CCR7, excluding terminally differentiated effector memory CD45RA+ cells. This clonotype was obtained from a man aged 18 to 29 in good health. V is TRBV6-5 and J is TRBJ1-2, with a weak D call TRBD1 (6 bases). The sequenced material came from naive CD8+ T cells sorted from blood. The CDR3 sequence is CASSSGAGDYGYTF. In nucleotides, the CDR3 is TGTGCCAGCAGTTCCGGAGCAGGGGACTATGGCTACACCTTC.